This is a list of T cell receptor beta chains from one sample in a study of blood T cell repertoires in COVID-19. Sequenced by immunoSEQ multiplex PCR; TCRdb stores in-frame clones only, minus some. Among about 270,000 clones, roughly 90% were seen once, and the ten largest hold approximately 2.4%. The sequencing input was PBMCs or T cells enriched from blood (not recorded which). These receptors all come from a woman between 35 and 50 years old with acute COVID-19. Both conserved end residues are part of each CDR3. A D gene is named only where the DNA matches it firmly. The size entry is marked missing in some rows and otherwise reads once, few, many or a size class.

v_gene: TRBV5-6
d_gene: TRBD1
abundance: -
j_gene: TRBJ1-1
CDR3aa: CASTYRTITGGTEAFF
CDR3nt: TGTGCCAGCACATATAGAACAATAACAGGGGGAACTGAAGCTTTCTTT

v_gene: TRBV5-1
d_gene: -
abundance: few
j_gene: TRBJ1-1
CDR3aa: CASIGRRGEGVNTEAFF
CDR3nt: TGCGCCAGCATCGGGAGAAGGGGAGAGGGAGTGAACACTGAAGCTTTCTTT

v_gene: TRBV5-1
d_gene: TRBD1
abundance: -
j_gene: TRBJ2-1
CDR3aa: CASSSSGTGNNEQFF
CDR3nt: TGCGCCAGCAGCTCCTCCGGGACAGGCAACAATGAGCAGTTCTTC

v_gene: TRBV9
d_gene: -
abundance: -
j_gene: TRBJ1-1
CDR3aa: CASSVSGGASTEAFF
CDR3nt: TGTGCCAGCAGCGTTTCGGGGGGTGCGAGCACTGAAGCTTTCTTT

v_gene: TRBV5-1
d_gene: TRBD2
abundance: few
j_gene: TRBJ2-7
CDR3aa: CASSLEALAGYEQYF
CDR3nt: TGCGCCAGCAGCTTGGAGGCCCTAGCGGGTTACGAGCAGTACTTC

v_gene: TRBV5-4
d_gene: -
abundance: -
j_gene: TRBJ2-7
CDR3aa: CASSPGGETYEQYF
CDR3nt: TGTGCCAGCAGCCCGGGCGGGGAGACCTACGAGCAGTACTTC

v_gene: TRBV19
d_gene: -
abundance: -
j_gene: TRBJ2-3
CDR3aa: CASSIDKAETDTQYF
CDR3nt: TGTGCCAGTAGTATAGATAAGGCGGAAACAGATACGCAGTATTTT

v_gene: TRBV11-3
d_gene: -
abundance: -
j_gene: TRBJ2-3
CDR3aa: CASSSGAVTDTQYF
CDR3nt: TGTGCCAGCAGCTCAGGGGCCGTCACAGATACGCAGTATTTT

v_gene: TRBV4-1
d_gene: TRBD2
abundance: -
j_gene: TRBJ2-1
CDR3aa: CASSQDQTGLAGSVFF
CDR3nt: TGCGCCAGCAGCCAAGATCAGACGGGACTAGCGGGATCTGTGTTCTTC

v_gene: TRBV28
d_gene: TRBD2
abundance: -
j_gene: TRBJ2-7
CDR3aa: CASSGSAGPPYEQYF
CDR3nt: TGTGCCAGCAGTGGCTCAGCGGGACCTCCCTACGAGCAGTACTTC

v_gene: TRBV30
d_gene: TRBD1
abundance: -
j_gene: TRBJ1-2
CDR3aa: CAWSEGAVGGYTF
CDR3nt: TGTGCCTGGAGCGAGGGGGCGGTCGGCGGCTACACCTTC

v_gene: TRBV5-1
d_gene: TRBD2
abundance: once
j_gene: TRBJ2-5
CDR3aa: CASTLAGGLETQYF
CDR3nt: TGCGCCAGCACGTTAGCGGGGGGTCTGGAGACCCAGTACTTC

v_gene: TRBV19
d_gene: -
abundance: -
j_gene: TRBJ2-1
CDR3aa: CASSIQGYNEQFF
CDR3nt: TGTGCCAGTAGTATCCAGGGCTACAATGAGCAGTTCTTC

v_gene: TRBV5-1
d_gene: TRBD2
abundance: -
j_gene: TRBJ2-2
CDR3aa: CASSLALAGNTGELFF
CDR3nt: TGCGCCAGCAGCTTGGCACTAGCGGGGAACACCGGGGAGCTGTTTTTT

v_gene: TRBV30
d_gene: -
abundance: -
j_gene: TRBJ1-1
CDR3aa: CAFTRGAANTEAFF
CDR3nt: TGTGCCTTCACTCGGGGGGCGGCGAACACTGAAGCTTTCTTT

v_gene: TRBV19
d_gene: -
abundance: once
j_gene: TRBJ2-5
CDR3aa: CASSIDLGQGKTQYF
CDR3nt: TGTGCCAGTAGTATAGATCTTGGGCAGGGTAAGACCCAGTACTTC

v_gene: TRBV5-1
d_gene: -
abundance: -
j_gene: TRBJ1-3
CDR3aa: CASSTRTGTGNTIYF
CDR3nt: TGCGCCAGCAGCACCCGGACGGGAACTGGAAACACCATATATTTT

v_gene: TRBV4-3
d_gene: TRBD1
abundance: -
j_gene: TRBJ1-2
CDR3aa: CASSQIGRGDGYTF
CDR3nt: TGCGCCAGCAGCCAAATTGGCAGGGGGGATGGCTACACCTTC

v_gene: TRBV18
d_gene: TRBD2
abundance: -
j_gene: TRBJ2-3
CDR3aa: CASSPTSGGAGTDTQYF
CDR3nt: TGTGCCAGCTCACCAACTAGCGGGGGGGCCGGGACAGATACGCAGTATTTT

v_gene: TRBV10-3
d_gene: -
abundance: -
j_gene: TRBJ1-1
CDR3aa: CAISDRTNTEAFF
CDR3nt: TGTGCCATCAGCGACAGGACCAACACTGAAGCTTTCTTT

v_gene: TRBV18
d_gene: -
abundance: -
j_gene: TRBJ1-5
CDR3aa: CASSPVAGGPNQPQHF
CDR3nt: TGTGCCAGCTCACCAGTCGCGGGGGGGCCAAATCAGCCCCAGCATTTT

v_gene: TRBV7-2
d_gene: TRBD1
abundance: -
j_gene: TRBJ1-5
CDR3aa: CASSPGGAGQPQHF
CDR3nt: TGTGCCAGCAGCCCAGGGGGCGCAGGACAGCCCCAGCATTTT

v_gene: TRBV28
d_gene: TRBD2
abundance: -
j_gene: TRBJ2-1
CDR3aa: CASSLQGLAGFSYNEQFF
CDR3nt: TGTGCCAGCAGTTTACAGGGACTAGCGGGATTCTCCTACAATGAGCAGTTCTTC

v_gene: TRBV2
d_gene: TRBD1
abundance: many
j_gene: TRBJ2-7
CDR3aa: CASSVAGGVREQYF
CDR3nt: TGTGCCAGCAGTGTGGCAGGGGGAGTACGCGAGCAGTACTTC

v_gene: TRBV12-3/TRBV12-4
d_gene: -
abundance: few
j_gene: TRBJ1-1
CDR3aa: CASMKSFNTEAFF
CDR3nt: TGTGCCAGCATGAAGAGTTTTAACACTGAAGCTTTCTTT

v_gene: TRBV2
d_gene: -
abundance: -
j_gene: TRBJ2-7
CDR3aa: CASTGGWEQYF
CDR3nt: TGTGCCAGCACCGGGGGTTGGGAGCAGTACTTC

v_gene: TRBV30
d_gene: -
abundance: once
j_gene: TRBJ1-3
CDR3aa: CAWSVMRTIYF
CDR3nt: TGTGCCTGGAGTGTAATGAGGACCATATATTTT

v_gene: TRBV11-2
d_gene: -
abundance: -
j_gene: TRBJ2-5
CDR3aa: CASSSGWETQYF
CDR3nt: TGTGCCAGCAGCTCCGGTTGGGAGACCCAGTACTTC

v_gene: TRBV11-2
d_gene: TRBD2
abundance: -
j_gene: TRBJ2-5
CDR3aa: CASSPQGAGGETQYF
CDR3nt: TGTGCCAGCAGCCCTCAGGGAGCGGGGGGTGAGACCCAGTACTTC

v_gene: TRBV28
d_gene: TRBD1
abundance: -
j_gene: TRBJ2-7
CDR3aa: CASRGQVPTYEQYF
CDR3nt: TGTGCCAGCAGAGGACAGGTACCCACCTACGAGCAGTACTTC

v_gene: TRBV5-6
d_gene: TRBD1
abundance: -
j_gene: TRBJ2-1
CDR3aa: CASSLVRDRDYNEQFF
CDR3nt: TGTGCCAGCAGCTTGGTTCGGGACAGGGACTACAATGAGCAGTTCTTC

v_gene: TRBV24-1
d_gene: -
abundance: -
j_gene: TRBJ2-2
CDR3aa: CATRDNYRAGELFF
CDR3nt: TGTGCCACCAGGGACAATTACAGGGCCGGGGAGCTGTTTTTT

v_gene: TRBV7-2
d_gene: -
abundance: -
j_gene: TRBJ1-6
CDR3aa: CASRLSSINSPLHF
CDR3nt: TGTGCCAGCAGACTTAGCAGTATTAATTCACCCCTCCACTTT

v_gene: TRBV3-1/TRBV3-2
d_gene: -
abundance: -
j_gene: TRBJ2-7
CDR3aa: CASSVGNSYEQYF
CDR3nt: TGTGCCAGCAGTGTGGGCAACTCCTACGAGCAGTACTTC

v_gene: TRBV6-1
d_gene: -
abundance: -
j_gene: TRBJ1-2
CDR3aa: CASSEVGTNPAAGYTF
CDR3nt: TGTGCCAGCAGTGAAGTTGGAACAAACCCCGCGGCTGGCTACACCTTC